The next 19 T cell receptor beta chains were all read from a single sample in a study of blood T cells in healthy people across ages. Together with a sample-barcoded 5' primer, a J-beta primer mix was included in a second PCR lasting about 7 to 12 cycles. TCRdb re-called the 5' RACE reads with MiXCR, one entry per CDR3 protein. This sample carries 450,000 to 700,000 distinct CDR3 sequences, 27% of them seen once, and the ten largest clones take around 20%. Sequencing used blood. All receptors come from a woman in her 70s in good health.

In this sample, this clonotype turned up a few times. CDR3 sequence: CASSLFETGVPRYGYTF. CDR3 in DNA: TGTGCCAGCAGCTTATTCGAGACAGGGGTTCCGCGGTATGGCTACACCTTC. The J gene is TRBJ1-2, the V gene TRBV7-2; TRBD1 matches at 8 bases. CDR3 length: 17 residues. The junction had 13 bases not matched to a gene; V was cut back by 2 bases and J by 5 bases. Germline CDR1 SGHTA, CDR2 FQGNSA.

The CDR3: CASSLARGAKQYF. The CDR3 nucleotides are TGTGCCAGCAGCTTAGCTCGGGGGGCTAAGCAGTACTTC. This chain joins TRBV7-2 and TRBJ2-7; D may be TRBD2 (7 bases). This CDR3 has 13 amino acids. Germline V gene data show CDR1 as SGHTA and CDR2 as FQGNSA. Trimming removed 0 bases from V and 8 bases from J, with 11 bases in between.

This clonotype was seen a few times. As DNA, the CDR3 is TGTGCCATCGGATTACAGGGTCTTCCGGGGAATGAGCAGTTCTTC. Translated: CAIGLQGLPGNEQFF. The V and J genes are TRBV10-3 and TRBJ2-1; weak D call: TRBD1 (6 bases). Trimming pared 8 bases from V and 7 bases from J, leaving 21 bases between. Germline CDR1 is ENHRY and CDR2 is SYGVKD. This CDR3 contains 15 residues.

The CDR3 sequence: CATSGTGHTGELFF. CDR3 nucleotide sequence: TGTGCCACCAGCGGGACAGGGCACACCGGGGAGCTGTTTTTT. The chain joins TRBV24-1 to TRBJ2-2; 9 bases fit TRBD1. The CDR3 has 14 residues. Germline CDR1 KGHDR, CDR2 SFDVKD. Trimming cost V 7 bases and J 3 bases; bases outside gene matches: 2.

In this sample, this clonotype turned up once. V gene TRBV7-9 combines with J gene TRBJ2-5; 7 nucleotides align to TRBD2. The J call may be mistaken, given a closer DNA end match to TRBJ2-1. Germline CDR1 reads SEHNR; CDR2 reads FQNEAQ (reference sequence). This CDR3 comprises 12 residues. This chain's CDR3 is CASSSLAPGQFF. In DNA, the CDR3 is TGTGCCAGCAGTTCACTAGCGCCGGGACAGTTCTTC.

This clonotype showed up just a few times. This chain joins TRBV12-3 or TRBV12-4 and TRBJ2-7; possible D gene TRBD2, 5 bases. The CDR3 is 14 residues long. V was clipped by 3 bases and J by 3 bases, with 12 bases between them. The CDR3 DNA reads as TGTGCCAGCAGTTTGGAAGTCGGGATCTACGAGCAGTACTTC. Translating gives CASSLEVGIYEQYF.

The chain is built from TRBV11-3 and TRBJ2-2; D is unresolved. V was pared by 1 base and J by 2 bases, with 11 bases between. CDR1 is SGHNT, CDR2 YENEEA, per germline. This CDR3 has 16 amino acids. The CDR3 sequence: CASSLGISLNTGELFF. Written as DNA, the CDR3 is TGTGCCAGCAGCTTAGGCATCAGTCTTAACACCGGGGAGCTGTTTTTT.

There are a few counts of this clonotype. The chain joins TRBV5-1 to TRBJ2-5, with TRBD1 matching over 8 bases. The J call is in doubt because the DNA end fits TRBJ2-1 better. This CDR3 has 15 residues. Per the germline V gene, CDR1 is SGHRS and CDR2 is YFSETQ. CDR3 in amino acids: CASSASGTGTHEQFF. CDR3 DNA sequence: TGCGCCAGCAGCGCCTCCGGGACAGGTACCCATGAGCAGTTCTTC.

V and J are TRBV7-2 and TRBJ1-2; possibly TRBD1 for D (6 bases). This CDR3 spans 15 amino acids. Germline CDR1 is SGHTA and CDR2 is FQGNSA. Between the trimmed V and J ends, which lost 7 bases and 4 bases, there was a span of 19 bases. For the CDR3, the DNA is TGTGCCAGCACCGAAGGGGGTCCTCTTGGCTATGGCTACACCTTC. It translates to CASTEGGPLGYGYTF.

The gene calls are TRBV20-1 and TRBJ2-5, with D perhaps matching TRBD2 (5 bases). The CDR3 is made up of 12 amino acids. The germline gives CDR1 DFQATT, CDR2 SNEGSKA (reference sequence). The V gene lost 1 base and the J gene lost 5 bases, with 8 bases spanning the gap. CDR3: CSARASFETQYF. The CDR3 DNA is TGCAGTGCTAGAGCTAGCTTCGAGACCCAGTACTTC.

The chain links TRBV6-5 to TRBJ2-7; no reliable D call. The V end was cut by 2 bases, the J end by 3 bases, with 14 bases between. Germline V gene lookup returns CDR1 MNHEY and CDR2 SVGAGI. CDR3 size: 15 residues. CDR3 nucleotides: TGTGCCAGCAGTTACGGGGTTAAGGAGCTCTACGAGCAGTACTTC. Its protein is CASSYGVKELYEQYF.

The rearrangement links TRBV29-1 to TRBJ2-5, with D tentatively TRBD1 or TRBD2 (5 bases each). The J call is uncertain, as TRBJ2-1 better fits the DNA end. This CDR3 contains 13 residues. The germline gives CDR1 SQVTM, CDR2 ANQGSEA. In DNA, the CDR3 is TGCAGCGTTGAAGATTCAACATGGGACGAGCAGTTCTTC. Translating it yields CSVEDSTWDEQFF.

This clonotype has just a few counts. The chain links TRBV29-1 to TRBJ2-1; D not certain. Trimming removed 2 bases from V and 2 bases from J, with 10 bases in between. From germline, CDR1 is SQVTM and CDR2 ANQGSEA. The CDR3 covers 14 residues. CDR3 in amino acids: CSVERYRTYNEQFF. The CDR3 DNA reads TGCAGCGTTGAACGATACCGAACCTACAATGAGCAGTTCTTC.

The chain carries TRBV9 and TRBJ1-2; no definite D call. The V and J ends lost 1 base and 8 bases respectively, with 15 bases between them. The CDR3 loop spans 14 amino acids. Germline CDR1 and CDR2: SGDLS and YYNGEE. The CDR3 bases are TGTGCCAGCAGCGTAAGAGGACCTACGGACGGCTACACCTTC. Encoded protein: CASSVRGPTDGYTF.

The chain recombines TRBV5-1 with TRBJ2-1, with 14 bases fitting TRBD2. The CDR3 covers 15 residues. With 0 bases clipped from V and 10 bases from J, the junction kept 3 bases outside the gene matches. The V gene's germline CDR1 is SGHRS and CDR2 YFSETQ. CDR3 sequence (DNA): TGCGCCAGCAGCTTGGCGACTAGCGGGGGGGGCGAGCAGTTCTTC. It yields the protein CASSLATSGGGEQFF.

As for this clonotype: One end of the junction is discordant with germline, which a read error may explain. The CDR3: CASSLATGNTGELFF. In DNA, the CDR3 is TGTGCCAGCAGCTTAGCTACTGGAAACACCGGGGAGCTGTTTTTT. The V call is TRBV5-1, the J call TRBJ2-2; D not resolved. The CDR3 loop spans 15 amino acids. Germline V gene lookup returns CDR1 SGHRS and CDR2 YFSETQ.

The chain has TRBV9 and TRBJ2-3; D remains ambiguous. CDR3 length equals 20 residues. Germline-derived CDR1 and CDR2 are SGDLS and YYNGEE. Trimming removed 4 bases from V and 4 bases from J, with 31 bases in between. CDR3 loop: CASSPRTSGPGILLADTQYF. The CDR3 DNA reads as TGTGCCAGCAGCCCGCGTACATCGGGCCCAGGAATTTTGTTGGCAGATACGCAGTATTTT.

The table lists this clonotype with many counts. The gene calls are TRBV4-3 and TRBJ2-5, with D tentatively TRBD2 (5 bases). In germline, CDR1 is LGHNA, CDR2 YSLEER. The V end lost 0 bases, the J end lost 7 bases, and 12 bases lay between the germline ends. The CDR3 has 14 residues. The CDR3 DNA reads TGCGCCAGCAGCCAAGATACCCCAAGCGGGACCCAGTACTTC. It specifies CASSQDTPSGTQYF.

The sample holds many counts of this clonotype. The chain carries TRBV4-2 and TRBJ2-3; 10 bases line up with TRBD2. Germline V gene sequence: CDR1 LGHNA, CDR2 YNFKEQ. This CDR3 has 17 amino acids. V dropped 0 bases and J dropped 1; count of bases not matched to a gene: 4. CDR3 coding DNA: TGTGCCAGCAGCCAAGAGGTGCTAGCGGGGGGCACAGATACGCAGTATTTT. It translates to CASSQEVLAGGTDTQYF.